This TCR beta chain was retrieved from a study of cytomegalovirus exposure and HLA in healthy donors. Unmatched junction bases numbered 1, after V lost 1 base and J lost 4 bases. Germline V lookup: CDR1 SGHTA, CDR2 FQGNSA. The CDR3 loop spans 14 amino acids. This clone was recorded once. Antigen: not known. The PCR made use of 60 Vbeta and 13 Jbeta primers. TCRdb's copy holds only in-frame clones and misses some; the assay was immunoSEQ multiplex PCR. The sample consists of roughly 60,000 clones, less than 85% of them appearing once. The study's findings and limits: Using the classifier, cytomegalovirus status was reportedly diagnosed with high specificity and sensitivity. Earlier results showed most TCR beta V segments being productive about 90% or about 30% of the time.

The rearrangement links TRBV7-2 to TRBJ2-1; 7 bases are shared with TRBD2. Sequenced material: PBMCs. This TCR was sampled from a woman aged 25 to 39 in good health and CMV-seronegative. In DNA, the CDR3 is TGTGCCAGCAGCTTAGGGGGACTATACAATGAGCAGTTCTTC. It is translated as CASSLGGLYNEQFF.